These 32 T cell receptor beta chains originate from one sample sequenced in a study of shared clonotypes between healthy human individuals. Using immunoSEQ multiplex PCR, the repertoire was profiled, and TCRdb retains in-frame clones only, with some absent. The sample lists millions of clones, 95% occurring once. Source material: naive CD4+ T cells sorted from blood. Subset denoted: CD45RA+ positively selected. The source of these receptors is a man aged 18 to 30 in good health.

V and J are TRBV6-5 and TRBJ1-1, with 7 bases aligning to TRBD1. The germline CDR1 and CDR2 sequences are MNHEY and SVGAGI. Losses at the gene ends were 6 bases for V and 1 base for J; bases not matched to a gene: 5. The length of the CDR3 is 14 residues. The CDR3 is CASRPSGGNTEAFF. As DNA, the CDR3 is TGTGCCAGCAGACCTTCAGGGGGGAACACTGAAGCTTTCTTT.

The chain has TRBV7-6 and TRBJ2-7, with 10 bases lining up with TRBD2. CDR1 is SGHVS, CDR2 FNYEAQ, per germline. This CDR3 contains 15 residues. Germline trimming cut 5 bases from V and 3 bases from J; bases unmatched to any gene: 7. The CDR3 sequence is CASSPSGSLGYEQYF. CDR3 sequence (DNA): TGTGCCAGCAGCCCTAGCGGGAGTCTGGGCTACGAGCAGTACTTC. Full variable domain (remainder filled in from reference TRBV7-6 and TRBJ2-7): GAGVSQSPRYKVTKRGQDVALRCDPISGHVSLYWYRQALGQGPEFLTYFNYEAQQDKSGLPNDRFSAERPEGSISTLTIQRTEQRDSAMYRCASSPSGSLGYEQYFGPGTRLTVT.

The rearrangement joins TRBV30 to TRBJ1-1, with a tentative D call TRBD1 (6 bases). Trimming stripped 1 base from V and 1 base from J, with 13 bases between. This CDR3 contains 15 residues. Germline assignment: CDR1 GTSNPN and CDR2 SVGIG (reference sequence). For the CDR3, the DNA is TGTGCCTGGAGTGCCAGGGGACGGAGGAACACTGAAGCTTTCTTT. It yields the protein CAWSARGRRNTEAFF. Complete variable domain (other parts from reference TRBV30 and TRBJ1-1): SQTIHQWPATLVQPVGSPLSLECTVEGTSNPNLYWYRQAAGRGLQLLFYSVGIGQISSEVPQNLSASRPQDRQFILSSKKLLLSDSGFYLCAWSARGRRNTEAFFGQGTRLTVV.

On this clone: This CDR3 is also generated by other DNA sequences in the sample. This chain links TRBV10-3 with TRBJ2-5, with D unresolved. The CDR3 has 13 amino acids. The ends were cut back, 0 bases at V and 5 bases at J, with 7 bases in the middle. Germline CDR1 reads ENHRY; CDR2 reads SYGVKD. The CDR3 loop reads CAISESRSETQYF. CDR3 DNA: TGTGCCATCAGTGAGTCGCGCAGTGAGACCCAGTACTTC.

In the case of this clone: At the DNA level, this CDR3 is encoded by other sequences in the same sample as well. The chain uses TRBV5-1 and TRBJ1-5; no firm D call. V was pared by 0 bases and J by 0 bases, with 7 bases between. This CDR3 is 15 amino acids long. In germline, CDR1 is SGHRS, CDR2 YFSETQ. The CDR3: CASSLEGHSNQPQHF. The CDR3 nucleotides read TGCGCCAGCAGCTTGGAGGGTCATAGCAATCAGCCCCAGCATTTT.

This chain joins TRBV18 and TRBJ2-7; 7 nucleotides match TRBD1. Germline values: CDR1 KGHSH, CDR2 LQKENI. With V trimmed by 2 bases and J by 0 bases, 4 bases remained unmatched. This CDR3 is built from 15 residues. CDR3 in DNA: TGTGCCAGCTCACCAGCAGACAGGGTCTCCTACGAGCAGTACTTC. It specifies CASSPADRVSYEQYF.

The chain couples TRBV5-1 to TRBJ2-1; no definite D call. CDR1 is SGHRS, CDR2 YFSETQ, per germline. The CDR3 is 13 amino acids. Trimming left V 0 bases short and J 5 bases short, with 6 bases between. The CDR3 DNA sequence: TGCGCCAGCAGCTTGGACAGACACAATGAGCAGTTCTTC. Its protein product is CASSLDRHNEQFF.

The chain couples TRBV27 to TRBJ2-1; TRBD2 matches at 7 bases. This CDR3 is 16 amino acids long. Looked up from germline, CDR1 is MNHEY and CDR2 is SMNVEV (reference sequence). Trimming cost V 3 bases and J 5 bases; bases outside gene matches: 10. The CDR3 DNA reads as TGTGCCAGCAGTTTTGATCGGCTAGCGGCAAACAATGAGCAGTTCTTC. Translation gives CASSFDRLAANNEQFF.

The chain couples TRBV6-6 to TRBJ2-3; 7 nucleotides line up with TRBD1. J was trimmed by 1 base and V by 4 bases; bases with no gene match: 5. Germline CDR1 and CDR2: MNHNY and SVGAGI (reference sequence). The CDR3 has 15 amino acids. The CDR3 sequence: CASSSRGLGTDTQYF. Written as DNA, the CDR3 is TGTGCCAGCAGTTCAAGGGGGCTTGGCACAGATACGCAGTATTTT.

This rearrangement joins TRBV28 to TRBJ1-3; D not resolved. Germline V gene lookup returns CDR1 MDHEN and CDR2 SYDVKM. The length of the CDR3 is 14 residues. V was cut by 6 bases and J by 4 bases, with 13 bases left in between. This chain's CDR3 is CASRGYSLGNTIYF. The CDR3 bases are TGTGCCAGCAGGGGCTACTCCTTAGGAAACACCATATATTTT.

The chain carries TRBV7-9 and TRBJ2-7; 9 bases map to TRBD1. CDR3 length equals 15 residues. Trimming at V came to 4 bases and at J to 3 bases, leaving 7 bases not matched to a gene. Germline CDR1 and CDR2: SEHNR and FQNEAQ (reference sequence). The CDR3 reads CASSYLTGQGYEQYF. The CDR3 coding sequence is TGTGCCAGCAGCTACTTGACGGGACAGGGCTACGAGCAGTACTTC.

This sequence joins TRBV7-2 and TRBJ2-2; D perhaps matches TRBD2 (5 bases). Germline values: CDR1 SGHTA, CDR2 FQGNSA. The CDR3 totals 14 residues. V lost 5 bases, J lost 5 bases, and 12 bases lay in between. CDR3: CASSPERVTGELFF. In nucleotides, the CDR3 is TGTGCCAGCAGCCCAGAGAGGGTGACCGGGGAGCTGTTTTTT.

The chain uses TRBV6-5 and TRBJ1-2; D might be TRBD1 (5 bases). V lost 6 bases and J lost 0, with 11 bases in between. Germline assignment: CDR1 MNHEY and CDR2 SVGAGI. The CDR3 contains 14 residues. DNA of the CDR3: TGTGCCAGCAGGGGGGACGGGGCTAACTATGGCTACACCTTC. It specifies CASRGDGANYGYTF.

V is TRBV6-1 and J is TRBJ1-1; D not certain. V lost 2 bases and J lost 1, with 11 bases in between. This CDR3 spans 15 amino acids. Germline CDR1 reads MNHNS; CDR2 reads SASEGT. This chain's CDR3 is CASSEFLQWNTEAFF. In nucleotides, the CDR3 is TGTGCCAGCAGTGAATTTTTGCAGTGGAACACTGAAGCTTTCTTT.

The rearrangement links TRBV6-1 to TRBJ2-2; TRBD2 agrees at 7 bases. Germline V CDR1 and CDR2: MNHNS, SASEGT. This CDR3 has 15 amino acids. The junction had 9 bases not matched to a gene; V was cut back by 5 bases and J by 6 bases. Written as DNA, the CDR3 is TGTGCCAGCAGTAGTCGAGCGGGAATGGCCGGGGAGCTGTTTTTT. It yields the protein CASSSRAGMAGELFF.

This chain connects TRBV10-2 to TRBJ2-7; 7 nucleotides line up with TRBD2. CDR1 WSHSY and CDR2 SAAADI come from the germline V gene. Trimming at V came to 2 bases and at J to 7 bases, leaving 8 bases not matched to a gene. The CDR3 runs to 14 residues. The CDR3 DNA sequence: TGCGCCAGCAGTGAGCCACAGCGGGGCTGGGAGCAGTACTTC. The encoded protein is CASSEPQRGWEQYF.

CDR3 nucleotides: TGTGCCAGCAGTGCACAGACGGTTAATGAAAAACTGTTTTTT. It is translated as CASSAQTVNEKLFF. The chain carries TRBV6-1 and TRBJ1-4; D not certain. Germline CDR1 and CDR2: MNHNS and SASEGT. V dropped 4 bases and J dropped 4 bases, with 10 bases sitting between them. The CDR3 loop spans 14 amino acids.

The chain joins TRBV10-1 to TRBJ2-7, with a weak D call TRBD2 (5 bases). Germline loops: CDR1 WNHNN, CDR2 SYGVQD (reference sequence). The CDR3 covers 13 residues. Between the trimmed V and J ends, which lost 6 bases and 3 bases, there was a span of 12 bases. For the CDR3, the DNA is TGCGCCAGCAGCCCCGACGGGATCTACGAGCAGTACTTC. Its translation: CASSPDGIYEQYF.

The V and J genes are TRBV4-2 and TRBJ2-2; D call uncertain. CDR3 length equals 15 residues. The germline CDR1 and CDR2 sequences are LGHNA and YNFKEQ. V lost 3 bases, J lost 6 bases, and 14 bases lay in between. The CDR3 sequence: CASSQDGADAGELFF. As DNA, the CDR3 is TGTGCCAGCAGCCAGGACGGCGCGGATGCCGGGGAGCTGTTTTTT.

A word on this clone: Other DNA sequences in the sample encode the same CDR3. The CDR3 DNA follows: TGTGCCACCAGCAGAGCGGGTAGCTCCTACAATGAGCAGTTCTTC. Translating gives CATSRAGSSYNEQFF. The rearrangement joins TRBV15 to TRBJ2-1; D gene ambiguous. The CDR3 is 15 residues long. Germline CDR1 reads LNHNV; CDR2 reads YYDKDF (reference sequence). The V gene lost 1 base and the J gene lost 0 bases, with 7 bases spanning the gap.

The J gene is TRBJ1-2, the V gene TRBV6-6; 8 nucleotides line up with TRBD1. This CDR3 is built from 13 residues. Unmatched junction bases numbered 6, after V lost 6 bases and J lost 6 bases. CDR1 and CDR2 (germline): MNHNY, SVGAGI (reference sequence). The CDR3, as DNA: TGTGCCAGCAGCCCGGACAGGGCACATGGCTACACCTTC. It translates to CASSPDRAHGYTF.

The V call is TRBV2, the J call TRBJ2-7; TRBD2 agrees at 8 bases. The V gene's germline CDR1 is SNHLY and CDR2 FYNNEI. The J segment lost 3 bases and the V segment lost 4 bases, leaving 5 bases of the junction unmatched. The CDR3 contains 14 residues. CDR3 sequence: CASSVPAGDYEQYF. For the CDR3, the DNA is TGTGCCAGCAGTGTTCCAGCGGGGGACTACGAGCAGTACTTC. The full variable domain, its missing parts supplied by reference TRBV2 and TRBJ2-7, is EPEVTQTPSHQVTQMGQEVILRCVPISNHLYFYWYRQILGQKVEFLVSFYNNEISEKSEIFDDQFSVERPDGSNFTLKIRSTKLEDSAMYFCASSVPAGDYEQYFGPGTRLTVT.

This clone is a singleton in its sample. This chain connects TRBV4-1 to TRBJ2-3; D unclear. The ends were cut back, 5 bases at V and 1 base at J, with 10 bases in the middle. Germline-derived CDR1 and CDR2 are MGHRA and YSYEKL. This CDR3 comprises 14 residues. The CDR3 spells CASSKPGRTDTQYF. The DNA of the CDR3 is TGCGCCAGCAGCAAGCCGGGCCGCACAGATACGCAGTATTTT.

This clone has a handful of counts. The same CDR3 also results from other DNA sequences found in this sample. The CDR3 coding sequence is TGTGCCAGCAGTTACGGGGGGTCTGGGGCCAACGTCCTGACTTTC. This gives the protein CASSYGGSGANVLTF. The rearrangement joins TRBV6-5 to TRBJ2-6, with a possible D match to TRBD2 (6 bases). Germline V lookup: CDR1 MNHEY, CDR2 SVGAGI. The CDR3 covers 15 residues. The V and J ends lost 2 bases and 1 base respectively, with 6 bases between them.

This sequence joins TRBV11-2 and TRBJ2-7; TRBD2 might be the D (5 bases). This CDR3 contains 17 residues. V was cut by 4 bases and J by 0 bases, with 19 bases left in between. Germline V CDR1 and CDR2: SGHAT, FQNNGV. CDR3 in amino acids: CASSSLHHERSSYEQYF. The CDR3 DNA follows: TGTGCCAGCAGCTCATTACATCATGAGCGGAGCTCCTACGAGCAGTACTTC.

The chain links TRBV28 to TRBJ1-2, with unresolved D. The V end was cut by 2 bases, the J end by 2 bases, with 12 bases between. There are 15 residues in the CDR3. The germline gives CDR1 MDHEN, CDR2 SYDVKM. The CDR3 nucleotides read TGTGCCAGCAGTTTAACCCCAGGAGGGAACTATGGCTACACCTTC. This gives the protein CASSLTPGGNYGYTF.

This rearrangement joins TRBV14 to TRBJ1-4, with D tentatively TRBD1 (6 bases). V was shortened by 4 bases and J by 0 bases, with 12 bases between the two germline ends. This CDR3 region has 16 residues. Germline V gene data show CDR1 as SGHDN and CDR2 as FVKESK. The CDR3 spells CASSPDRRSTNEKLFF. CDR3 DNA: TGTGCCAGCAGCCCCGACAGGCGCTCAACTAATGAAAAACTGTTTTTT.

This chain links TRBV6-5 with TRBJ1-2; D ambiguous. The ends were cut back, 7 bases at V and 5 bases at J, with 11 bases in the middle. Germline V gene sequence: CDR1 MNHEY, CDR2 SVGAGI. The CDR3 length is 12 residues. The CDR3 here is CASTKPRYGYTF. DNA for the CDR3: TGTGCCAGCACCAAGCCGAGATATGGCTACACCTTC.

V is TRBV14 and J is TRBJ1-1, with a possible D match to TRBD1 (5 bases). V was shortened by 4 bases and J by 5 bases, with 11 bases between the two germline ends. The germline V gene encodes CDR1 SGHDN and CDR2 FVKESK. CDR3 length: 13 amino acids. CDR3 bases: TGTGCCAGCAGCCTTCTGGGGCGGACTGAAGCTTTCTTT. It specifies CASSLLGRTEAFF.

This chain links TRBV28 with TRBJ2-7, with D perhaps matching TRBD2 (6 bases). V dropped 4 bases and J dropped 6 bases, with 10 bases sitting between them. The CDR3 loop spans 12 amino acids. CDR1 and CDR2 (germline): MDHEN, SYDVKM. The CDR3 loop is CASSSGLIEQYF. The CDR3 DNA reads as TGTGCCAGCAGTTCCGGACTAATCGAGCAGTACTTC.

The chain is built from TRBV6-5 and TRBJ2-7; TRBD1 might be the D (6 bases). Per germline, CDR1 MNHEY and CDR2 SVGAGI. The CDR3 runs 12 residues. V was cut by 6 bases and J by 5 bases, with 11 bases left in between. In nucleotides, the CDR3 is TGTGCCAGCAGCTTACAGGGAGACGAGCAGTACTTC. This gives the protein CASSLQGDEQYF.

The chain uses TRBV19 and TRBJ1-4; possibly TRBD1 for D (5 bases). V was pared by 3 bases and J by 3 bases, with 11 bases between. This CDR3 region has 15 residues. Germline V gene data show CDR1 as LNHDA and CDR2 as SQIVND (reference sequence). The CDR3 bases are TGTGCCAGTAGTATTCTGACAGTGGCTAATGAAAAACTGTTTTTT. It translates to CASSILTVANEKLFF.